This TCR beta chain is drawn from a study of blood T cell repertoires in COVID-19. Study at large: T cells, B-cell-depleted T cells, or PBMCs supplied cDNA or gDNA.

Followed longitudinally, the Seattle patients had been enrolled during active infection. This clone has more than one count but fewer than ten. Here immunoSEQ multiplex PCR was the method, and the copy in TCRdb shows in-frame clones only, minus some. The sample has roughly 180,000 clones; around 81% are singletons. This CDR3 comprises 14 residues. V dropped 4 bases and J dropped 1; count of bases not matched to a gene: 1. From germline, CDR1 is MNHEY and CDR2 SVGAGI. The rearrangement joins TRBV6-5 to TRBJ1-1, with 9 positions matching TRBD1. The sample was peripheral blood. The TCR sequence derives from a woman aged 40-49 years with COVID-19, enrolled during active disease. Here the CDR3 DNA reads TGTGCCAGCAGTTGGGGACAGGGGAACACTGAAGCTTTCTTT. Translated: CASSWGQGNTEAFF.